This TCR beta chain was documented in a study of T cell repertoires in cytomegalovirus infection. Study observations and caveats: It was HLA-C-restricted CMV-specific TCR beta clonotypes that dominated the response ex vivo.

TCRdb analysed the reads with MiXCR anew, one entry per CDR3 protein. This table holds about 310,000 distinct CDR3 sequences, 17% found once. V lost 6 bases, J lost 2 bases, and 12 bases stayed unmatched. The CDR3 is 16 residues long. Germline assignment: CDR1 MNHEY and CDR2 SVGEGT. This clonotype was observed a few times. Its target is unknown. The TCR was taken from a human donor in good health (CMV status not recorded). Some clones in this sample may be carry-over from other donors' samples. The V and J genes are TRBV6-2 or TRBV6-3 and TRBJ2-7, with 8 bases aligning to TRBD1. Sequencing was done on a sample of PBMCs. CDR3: CASRGTGPNPAYEQYF. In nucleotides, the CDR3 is TGTGCCAGCAGGGGGACAGGCCCCAATCCAGCCTACGAGCAGTACTTC.